The T cell receptor (beta chain) under discussion was sequenced for a study of cytomegalovirus exposure and HLA in healthy donors. Study-wide results and limits: As a later analysis showed, a missense DCLRE1C variant was linked to trimming of TCR beta V- and J-genes.

In the case of this clone: The antigen remains unidentified.

The PCR used 60 Vbeta and 13 Jbeta primers. Repertoires were generated with immunoSEQ multiplex PCR, while TCRdb's copy carries only in-frame clones and drops some. This sample has under 200,000 clones, with approximately 78% found just once. The source is a woman aged 18-29 years in good health and CMV-seronegative. Sample: PBMCs.

The CDR3 nucleotides are TGTGCCAGCACCCAAGCCCGGGTTCTTAATGAAAAACTGTTTTTT. Amino acids: CASTQARVLNEKLFF. The chain joins TRBV6-1 to TRBJ1-4, with D unclear. The CDR3 is made up of 15 amino acids. V lost 7 bases to trimming and J lost 4 bases, with 16 bases between them. Germline V CDR1 and CDR2: MNHNS, SASEGT.